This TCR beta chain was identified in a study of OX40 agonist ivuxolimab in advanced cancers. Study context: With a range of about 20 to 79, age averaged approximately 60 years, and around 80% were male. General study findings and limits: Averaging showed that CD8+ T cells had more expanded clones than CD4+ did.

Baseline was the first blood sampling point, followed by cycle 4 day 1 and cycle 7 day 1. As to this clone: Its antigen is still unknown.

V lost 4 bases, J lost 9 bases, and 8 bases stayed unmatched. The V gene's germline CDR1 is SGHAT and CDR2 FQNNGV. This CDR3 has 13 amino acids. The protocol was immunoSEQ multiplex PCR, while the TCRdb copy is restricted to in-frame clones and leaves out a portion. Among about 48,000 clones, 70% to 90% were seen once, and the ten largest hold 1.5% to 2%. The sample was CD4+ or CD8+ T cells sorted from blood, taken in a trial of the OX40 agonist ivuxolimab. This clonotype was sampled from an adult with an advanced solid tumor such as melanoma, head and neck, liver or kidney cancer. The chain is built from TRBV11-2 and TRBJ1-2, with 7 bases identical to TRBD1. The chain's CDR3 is CASSSGTVISYTF. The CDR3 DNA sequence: TGTGCCAGCAGCTCTGGGACAGTCATAAGCTACACCTTC.